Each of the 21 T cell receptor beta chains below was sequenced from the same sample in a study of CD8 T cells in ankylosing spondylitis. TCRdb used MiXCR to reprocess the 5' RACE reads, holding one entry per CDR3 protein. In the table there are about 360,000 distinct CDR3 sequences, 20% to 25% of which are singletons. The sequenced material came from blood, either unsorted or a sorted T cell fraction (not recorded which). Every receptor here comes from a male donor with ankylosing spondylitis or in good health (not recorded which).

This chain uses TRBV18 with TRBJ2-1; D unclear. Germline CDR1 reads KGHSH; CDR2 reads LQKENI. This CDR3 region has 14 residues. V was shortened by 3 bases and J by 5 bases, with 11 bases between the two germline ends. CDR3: CASSPRLRNNEQFF. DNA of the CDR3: TGTGCCAGCTCACCCCGGCTCAGGAACAATGAGCAGTTCTTC.

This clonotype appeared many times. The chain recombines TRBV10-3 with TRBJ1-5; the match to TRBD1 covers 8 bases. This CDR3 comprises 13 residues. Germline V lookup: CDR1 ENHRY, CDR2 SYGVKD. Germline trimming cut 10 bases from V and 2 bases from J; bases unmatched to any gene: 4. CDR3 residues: CATDRGGNQPQHF. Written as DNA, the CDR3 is TGTGCCACAGACAGGGGTGGCAATCAGCCCCAGCATTTT.

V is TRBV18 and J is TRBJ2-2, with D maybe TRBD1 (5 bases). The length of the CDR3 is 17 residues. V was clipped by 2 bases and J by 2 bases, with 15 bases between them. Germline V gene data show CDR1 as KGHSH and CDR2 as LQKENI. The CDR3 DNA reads TGTGCCAGCTCACCAGGGGCAGCTACCTTCAACACCGGGGAGCTGTTTTTT. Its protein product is CASSPGAATFNTGELFF.

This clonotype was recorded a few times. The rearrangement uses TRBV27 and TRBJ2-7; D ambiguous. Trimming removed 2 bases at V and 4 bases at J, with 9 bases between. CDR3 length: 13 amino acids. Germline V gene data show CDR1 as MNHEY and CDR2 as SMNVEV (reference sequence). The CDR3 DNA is TGTGCCAGCAGTTTAAAAGGGTCATACGAGCAGTACTTC. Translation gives CASSLKGSYEQYF.

The CDR3 region has the DNA TGCAGTGCTAGAGTGTGGGCAGGGGGGGAGACCCAGTACTTC. Translating it yields CSARVWAGGETQYF. V usage is TRBV20-1 and J usage is TRBJ2-5; maybe TRBD1 (7 bases). Trimming cost V 1 base and J 5 bases, with 14 bases left between them. Germline V gives CDR1 DFQATT, CDR2 SNEGSKA (reference sequence). The CDR3 covers 14 residues.

The CDR3 DNA is TGTGCCAGCAGCCAAGGACTAGCGGGGGGGTGGGTTGAGCAGTTCTTC. Translated, it gives CASSQGLAGGWVEQFF. The chain combines TRBV7-2 with TRBJ2-1; 15 bases agree with TRBD2. The ends lost 5 bases at V and 9 bases at J; junction bases unmatched: 8. CDR1 and CDR2 (germline): SGHTA, FQGNSA. CDR3 size: 16 residues.

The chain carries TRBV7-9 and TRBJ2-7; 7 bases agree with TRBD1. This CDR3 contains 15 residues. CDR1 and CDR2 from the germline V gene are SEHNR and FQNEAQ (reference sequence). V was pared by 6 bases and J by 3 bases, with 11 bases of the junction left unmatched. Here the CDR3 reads CASSYLEQGFYEQYF. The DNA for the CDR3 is TGTGCCAGCAGTTACCTGGAACAGGGGTTCTACGAGCAGTACTTC.

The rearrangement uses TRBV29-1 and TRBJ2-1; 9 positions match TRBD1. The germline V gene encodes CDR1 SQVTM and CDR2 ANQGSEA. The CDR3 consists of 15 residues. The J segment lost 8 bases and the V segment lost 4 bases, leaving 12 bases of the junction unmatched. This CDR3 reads CSVVIRDRALDEQFF. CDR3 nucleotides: TGCAGCGTTGTTATTAGGGACAGGGCGTTGGATGAGCAGTTCTTC.

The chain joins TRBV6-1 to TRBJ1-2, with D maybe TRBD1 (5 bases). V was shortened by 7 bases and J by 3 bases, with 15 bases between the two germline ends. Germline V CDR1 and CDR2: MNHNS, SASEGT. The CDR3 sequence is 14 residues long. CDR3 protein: CASTSRVRDYGYTF. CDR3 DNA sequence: TGTGCCAGCACCTCCAGGGTGAGAGACTATGGCTACACCTTC.

CDR3 loop: CASGTVGGSYEQYF. The CDR3 DNA reads as TGTGCCAGTGGTACTGTCGGCGGTTCCTACGAGCAGTACTTC. The gene calls are TRBV19 and TRBJ2-7; D unresolved. Germline-derived CDR1 and CDR2 are LNHDA and SQIVND (reference sequence). The CDR3 is made up of 14 amino acids. V was trimmed by 8 bases and J by 1 base, leaving 15 bases between them.

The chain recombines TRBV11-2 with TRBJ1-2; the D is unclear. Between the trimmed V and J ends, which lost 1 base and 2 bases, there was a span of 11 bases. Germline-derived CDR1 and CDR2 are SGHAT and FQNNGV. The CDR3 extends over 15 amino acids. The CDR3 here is CASSLGPTVNYGYTF. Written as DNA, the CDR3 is TGTGCCAGCAGCTTAGGTCCGACGGTGAACTATGGCTACACCTTC. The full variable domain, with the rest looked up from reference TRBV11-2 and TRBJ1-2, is EAGVAQSPRYKIIEKRQSVAFWCNPISGHATLYWYQQILGQGPKLLIQFQNNGVVDDSQLPKDRFSAERLKGVDSTLKIQPAKLEDSAVYLCASSLGPTVNYGYTFGSGTRLTVV.

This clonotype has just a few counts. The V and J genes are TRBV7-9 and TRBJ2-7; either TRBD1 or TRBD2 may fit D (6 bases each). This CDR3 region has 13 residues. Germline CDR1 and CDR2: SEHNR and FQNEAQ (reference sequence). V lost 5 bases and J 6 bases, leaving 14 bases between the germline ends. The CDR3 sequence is CASSARGGLEQYF. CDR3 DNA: TGTGCCAGCAGCGCGCGAGGGGGGCTCGAGCAGTACTTC.

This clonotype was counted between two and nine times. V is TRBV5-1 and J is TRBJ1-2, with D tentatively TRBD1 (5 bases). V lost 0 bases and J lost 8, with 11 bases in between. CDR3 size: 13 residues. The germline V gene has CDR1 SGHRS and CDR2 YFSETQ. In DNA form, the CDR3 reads TGCGCCAGCAGCTTGGCCGGGGGTTACGGCTACACCTTC. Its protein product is CASSLAGGYGYTF.

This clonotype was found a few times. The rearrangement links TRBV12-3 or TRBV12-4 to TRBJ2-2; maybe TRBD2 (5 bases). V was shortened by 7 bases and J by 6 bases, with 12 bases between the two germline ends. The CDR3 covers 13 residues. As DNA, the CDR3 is TGTGCCAGCACCTACGGGGTCTCCGGGGAGCTGTTTTTT. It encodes CASTYGVSGELFF.

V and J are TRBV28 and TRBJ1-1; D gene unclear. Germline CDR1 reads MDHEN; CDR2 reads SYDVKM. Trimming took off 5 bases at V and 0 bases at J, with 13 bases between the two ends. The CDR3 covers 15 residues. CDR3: CASSPFGLLNTEAFF. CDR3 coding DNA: TGTGCCAGCAGTCCCTTTGGGTTACTGAACACTGAAGCTTTCTTT.

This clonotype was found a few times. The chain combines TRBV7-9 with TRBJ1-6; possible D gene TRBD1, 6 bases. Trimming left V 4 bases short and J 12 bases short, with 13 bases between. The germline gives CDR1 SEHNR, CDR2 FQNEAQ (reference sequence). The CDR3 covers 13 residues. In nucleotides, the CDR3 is TGTGCCAGCAGCTCCAGGACAGTGGGACCCCTCCACTTT. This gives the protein CASSSRTVGPLHF.

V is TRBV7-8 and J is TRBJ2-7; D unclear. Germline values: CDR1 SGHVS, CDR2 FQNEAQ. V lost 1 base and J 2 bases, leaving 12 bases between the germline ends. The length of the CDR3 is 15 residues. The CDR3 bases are TGTGCCAGCAGCTTAGAAGGACGGAATCCCTACGAGCAGTACTTC. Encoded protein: CASSLEGRNPYEQYF.

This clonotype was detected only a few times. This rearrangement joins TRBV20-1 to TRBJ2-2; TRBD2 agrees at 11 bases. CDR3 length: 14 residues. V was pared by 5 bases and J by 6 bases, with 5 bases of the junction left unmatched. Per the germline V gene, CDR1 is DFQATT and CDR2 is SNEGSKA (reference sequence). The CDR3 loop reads CSAELAGGAGELFF. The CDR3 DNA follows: TGCAGTGCTGAGCTAGCGGGGGGCGCCGGGGAGCTGTTTTTT.

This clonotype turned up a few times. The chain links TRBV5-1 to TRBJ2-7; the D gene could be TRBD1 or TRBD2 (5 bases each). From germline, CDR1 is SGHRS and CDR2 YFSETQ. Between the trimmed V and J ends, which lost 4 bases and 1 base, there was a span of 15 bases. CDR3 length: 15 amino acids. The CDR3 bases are TGCGCCAGCAGCCGGTCCGGGACGGGGTCCTACGAGCAGTACTTC. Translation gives CASSRSGTGSYEQYF. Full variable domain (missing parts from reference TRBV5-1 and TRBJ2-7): KAGVTQTPRYLIKTRGQQVTLSCSPISGHRSVSWYQQTPGQGLQFLFEYFSETQRNKGNFPGRFSGRQFSNSRSEMNVSTLELGDSALYLCASSRSGTGSYEQYFGPGTRLTVT.

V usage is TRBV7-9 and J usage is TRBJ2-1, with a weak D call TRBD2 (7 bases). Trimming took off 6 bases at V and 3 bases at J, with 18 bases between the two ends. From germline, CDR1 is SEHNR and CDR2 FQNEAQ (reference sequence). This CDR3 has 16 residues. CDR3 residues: CASSGFGGAFYNEQFF. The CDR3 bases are TGTGCCAGCAGTGGATTTGGGGGGGCCTTCTACAATGAGCAGTTCTTC.

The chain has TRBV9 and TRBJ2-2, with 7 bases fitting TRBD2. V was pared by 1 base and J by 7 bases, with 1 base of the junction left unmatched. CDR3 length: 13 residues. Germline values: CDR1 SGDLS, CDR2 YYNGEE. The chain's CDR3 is CASSVSGGGELFF. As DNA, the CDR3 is TGTGCCAGCAGCGTATCGGGAGGCGGGGAGCTGTTTTTT.